Reported below is one T cell receptor beta chain. This entry is derived from a study of blood T cells in healthy people across ages. Sample-barcoded 5' priming and a J-beta primer mix drove a second PCR of roughly 7 to 11 cycles. TCRdb recomputed calls from the 5' RACE reads with MiXCR, one row per CDR3 protein. The table records over a million distinct CDR3 sequences, 20% to 25% of them present only once. Total RNA, at least 5.5 micrograms per sample, came from PBMCs. This sample was also put to use in a study of T cells of mothers and their children. Per that paper: The study obtained over 8 million TCR beta CDR3 reads per mother and some 3 million per child.

The sample comprised blood. The TCR was taken from a girl aged 2 to 9 in good health.

The CDR3 loop is CASSTSGAYNEQFF. The CDR3, as DNA: TGTGCCAGCAGCACTAGCGGGGCTTACAATGAGCAGTTCTTC. V is TRBV12-3 or TRBV12-4 and J is TRBJ2-1, with TRBD2 identical over 10 bases. There are 14 residues in the CDR3. V was pared by 6 bases and J by 4 bases, with 3 bases of the junction left unmatched.